A selection of T cell receptor beta chains follows, all from one sample in a study of cytotoxic CD8 clonotypes in ibrutinib-treated CLL. Produced via immunoSEQ multiplex PCR; TCRdb's table is partial and in-frame only. The sample lists fewer than 400,000 clones; roughly 67% were seen once. The source material was PBMCs, sampled after 36 months of ibrutinib treatment. The receptors here all came from a human donor with chronic lymphocytic leukemia. Both conserved end residues are part of each CDR3. The order of the fields is J gene, CDR3 length, clone size, V gene, D gene, CDR3 protein, CDR3 DNA. D genes are given only for firm matches. Expanded clones are given a class, and other clones once, few, many or no size at all.

TRBJ2-3	17	NA	TRBV5-1	TRBD2	CASSLGLAGKGTDTQYF	TGCGCCAGCAGCTTGGGACTAGCGGGGAAGGGCACAGATACGCAGTATTTT
TRBJ1-2	14	NA	TRBV29-1	NA	CSVEGGTFNYGYTF	TGCAGCGTTGAGGGTGGGACTTTCAACTATGGCTACACCTTC
TRBJ2-5	17	NA	TRBV14	TRBD2	CASSPRLAGSHQETQYF	TGTGCCAGCAGCCCACGGCTAGCGGGGTCCCACCAAGAGACCCAGTACTTC
TRBJ1-1	15	NA	TRBV4-1	TRBD1	CASSQAGGINTEAFF	TGCGCCAGCAGCCAGGCAGGGGGGATAAACACTGAAGCTTTCTTT
TRBJ1-2	15	few	TRBV29-1	TRBD1	CSVDPGQGSGYGYTF	TGCAGCGTCGATCCGGGACAGGGGTCGGGCTATGGCTACACCTTC
TRBJ2-7	16	NA	TRBV18	TRBD2	CASSPVTSGAPIGQYF	TGTGCCAGCTCACCGGTGACTAGCGGAGCCCCTATAGGGCAGTACTTC
TRBJ1-5	13	once	TRBV5-1	NA	CASSLAVNQPQHF	TGCGCCAGCAGCTTGGCGGTCAATCAGCCCCAGCATTTT
TRBJ1-3	16	NA	TRBV27	TRBD1	CASSSFPGQGMNTIYF	TGTGCCAGCAGTTCTTTCCCGGGACAGGGTATGAACACCATATATTTT
TRBJ1-5	20	NA	TRBV1	NA	CTSSQLPGTGGFGSNQPQHF	TGCACCAGCAGCCAATTACCCGGGACAGGGGGCTTCGGGAGCAATCAGCCCCAGCATTTT
TRBJ1-2	14	few	TRBV7-2	TRBD1	CASSERGQHYGYTF	TGTGCCAGCAGCGAGCGGGGACAGCACTATGGCTACACCTTC
TRBJ1-1	14	NA	TRBV27	NA	CASSPRLRNTEAFF	TGTGCCAGCAGTCCTCGGCTGAGGAACACTGAAGCTTTCTTT
TRBJ2-7	15	NA	TRBV5-6	NA	CASSSTKDSSYEQYF	TGTGCCAGCAGCTCTACAAAGGACAGTTCCTACGAGCAGTACTTC
TRBJ1-2	15	NA	TRBV6-1	NA	CASSVVSPANYGYTF	TGTGCCAGCAGTGTTGTATCGCCAGCTAACTATGGCTACACCTTC
TRBJ1-6	15	NA	TRBV9	NA	CASSAPVGGGSPLHF	TGTGCCAGCAGCGCCCCTGTTGGGGGCGGCTCACCCCTCCACTTT
TRBJ2-5	14	few	TRBV5-1	NA	CASEPGVGPETQYF	TGCGCCAGCGAACCTGGAGTGGGGCCGGAGACCCAGTACTTC
TRBJ2-2	13	NA	TRBV29-1	NA	CSGRGGDTGELFF	TGCAGCGGTCGAGGGGGTGACACCGGGGAGCTGTTTTTT
TRBJ2-1	16	NA	TRBV28	TRBD2	CASSLTSGRPYNEQFF	TGTGCCAGCAGTTTAACTAGCGGGAGGCCTTACAATGAGCAGTTCTTC
TRBJ2-7	15	NA	TRBV2	TRBD1	CASNPRQGKGLEQYF	TGTGCCAGCAACCCCCGACAGGGCAAGGGTCTCGAGCAGTACTTC
TRBJ2-7	13	NA	TRBV5-1	NA	CASSLAAYDEQYF	TGCGCCAGCAGCTTGGCTGCATACGACGAGCAGTACTTC
TRBJ2-7	11	few	TRBV20-1	NA	CSARDSYEQYF	TGCAGTGCTAGAGACAGCTACGAGCAGTACTTC
TRBJ2-3	15	NA	TRBV6-1	NA	CASSVGGGSTDTQYF	TGTGCCAGCAGTGTTGGTGGGGGCAGCACAGATACGCAGTATTTT
TRBJ2-5	14	NA	TRBV7-9	TRBD1	CASSFHRGAETQYF	TGTGCCAGCAGCTTTCACAGGGGTGCGGAGACCCAGTACTTC
TRBJ2-7	13	NA	TRBV18	NA	CASSLQGNYEQYF	TGTGCCAGCTCATTACAGGGTAACTACGAGCAGTACTTC
TRBJ2-7	15	NA	TRBV9	NA	CASSVDVGYSYEQYF	TGTGCCAGCAGCGTAGATGTCGGATACTCCTACGAGCAGTACTTC
TRBJ1-2	14	few	TRBV18	NA	CASSPQGKGHGYTF	TGTGCCAGCTCCCCACAGGGTAAGGGGCATGGCTACACCTTC
TRBJ2-5	15	once	TRBV9	NA	CASTLGPQGGETQYF	TGTGCCAGCACCCTAGGTCCCCAGGGCGGAGAGACCCAGTACTTC
TRBJ1-2	13	NA	TRBV29-1	NA	CSVEDEGYYGYTF	TGCAGCGTTGAAGATGAGGGGTACTATGGCTACACCTTC
TRBJ1-1	12	NA	TRBV6-6	NA	CASSLGDTEAFF	TGTGCCAGCAGTTTGGGGGACACTGAAGCTTTCTTT
TRBJ2-2	17	NA	TRBV4-1	NA	CASSQDYDRRAKRELFF	TGCGCCAGCAGCCAAGATTACGACCGCCGGGCGAAAAGGGAGCTGTTTTTT
TRBJ2-7	15	NA	TRBV5-1	TRBD1	CASSFYRGLGYEQYF	TGCGCCAGCAGCTTCTACAGGGGGCTCGGGTACGAGCAGTACTTC
TRBJ1-5	18	NA	TRBV18	NA	CASSPTSSGSVGNQPQHF	TGTGCCAGCTCACCAACCTCCAGCGGCAGCGTTGGCAATCAGCCCCAGCATTTT
TRBJ2-5	11	NA	TRBV18	NA	CASSRGETQYF	TGTGCCAGCTCACGGGGGGAGACCCAGTACTTC
TRBJ2-7	15	NA	TRBV5-1	NA	CASSLSPTRGYEQYF	TGCGCCAGCAGCTTGAGCCCCACCAGGGGCTACGAGCAGTACTTC
TRBJ2-1	13	NA	TRBV19	NA	CASASDGYNEQFF	TGTGCCAGTGCGTCGGACGGTTACAATGAGCAGTTCTTC
TRBJ2-6	16	NA	TRBV7-3	NA	CASSSGPDSGANVLTF	TGTGCCAGCAGTTCGGGACCCGACTCTGGGGCCAACGTCCTGACTTTC
TRBJ2-5	17	NA	TRBV18	NA	CASSPFPPQTLVETQYF	TGTGCCAGCTCACCATTCCCCCCCCAGACGCTGGTGGAGACCCAGTACTTC
TRBJ2-3	15	once	TRBV6-1	TRBD2	CASSVTRGSTDTQYF	TGTGCCAGCAGTGTAACGCGGGGGAGCACAGATACGCAGTATTTT
TRBJ2-7	14	NA	TRBV19	TRBD2	CASSPKHGGYEQYF	TGTGCCAGTAGCCCTAAACACGGGGGGTACGAGCAGTACTTC
TRBJ2-1	16	NA	TRBV11-2	TRBD2	CASRHFRGDTYNEQFF	TGTGCCAGCAGACACTTTCGGGGGGATACCTACAATGAGCAGTTCTTC
TRBJ2-7	14	NA	TRBV9	NA	CASSPQRSYYEQYF	TGTGCCAGCAGCCCCCAGAGAAGCTACTACGAGCAGTACTTC
TRBJ2-7	14	NA	TRBV4-1	TRBD2	CASSHSSGSYEQYF	TGCGCCAGCAGCCATAGTAGCGGGAGCTACGAGCAGTACTTC
TRBJ2-3	14	NA	TRBV28	NA	CASSGLGRTDTQYF	TGTGCCAGCAGTGGATTGGGGAGGACAGATACGCAGTATTTT
TRBJ1-1	13	NA	TRBV18	NA	CASSPGRGLEAFF	TGTGCCAGCTCACCAGGGCGAGGGCTTGAAGCTTTCTTT
TRBJ1-2	13	few	TRBV6-5	NA	CASSYTPEWGYTF	TGTGCCAGCAGTTACACCCCCGAGTGGGGCTACACCTTC
TRBJ2-7	13	NA	TRBV6-5	NA	CASSRPNTYEQYF	TGTGCCAGCAGCCGACCCAATACTTACGAGCAGTACTTC